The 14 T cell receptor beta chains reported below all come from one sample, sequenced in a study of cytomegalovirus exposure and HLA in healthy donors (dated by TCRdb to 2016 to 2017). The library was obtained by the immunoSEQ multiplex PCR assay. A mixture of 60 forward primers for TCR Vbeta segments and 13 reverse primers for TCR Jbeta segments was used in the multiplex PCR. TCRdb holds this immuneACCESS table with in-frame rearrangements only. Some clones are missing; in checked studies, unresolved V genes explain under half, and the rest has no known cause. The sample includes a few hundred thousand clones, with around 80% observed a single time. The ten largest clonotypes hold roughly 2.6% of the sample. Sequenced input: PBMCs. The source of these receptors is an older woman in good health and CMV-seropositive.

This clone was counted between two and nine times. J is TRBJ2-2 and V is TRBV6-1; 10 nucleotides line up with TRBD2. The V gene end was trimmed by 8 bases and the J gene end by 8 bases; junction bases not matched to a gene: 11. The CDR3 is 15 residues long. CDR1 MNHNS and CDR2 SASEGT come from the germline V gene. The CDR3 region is CASSKTTSGIGELFF. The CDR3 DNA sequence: TGTGCCAGCTCTAAAACTACTAGCGGGATTGGGGAGCTGTTTTTT.

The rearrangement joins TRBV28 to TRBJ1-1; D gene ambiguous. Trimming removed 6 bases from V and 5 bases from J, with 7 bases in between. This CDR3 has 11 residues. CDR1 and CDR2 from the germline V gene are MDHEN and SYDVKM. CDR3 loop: CASSYFTEAFF. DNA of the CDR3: TGTGCCAGCAGCTATTTTACTGAAGCTTTCTTT.

The CDR3 loop is CAISMSGTATGGEQFF. CDR3 DNA: TGTGCCATCAGTATGAGTGGGACTGCGACGGGCGGCGAGCAGTTCTTC. The V and J genes are TRBV10-3 and TRBJ2-1, with a tentative D call TRBD2 (6 bases). This CDR3 contains 16 residues. The V end lost 5 bases, the J end lost 10 bases, and 24 bases lay between the germline ends. The germline V gene has CDR1 ENHRY and CDR2 SYGVKD.

CDR3 in amino acids: CASSLGAAGEQYF. The CDR3 bases are TGTGCCAGCAGCTTAGGGGCAGCAGGGGAGCAGTACTTC. The chain joins TRBV7-9 to TRBJ2-7; D possibly corresponds to TRBD1 (5 bases). V lost 1 base to trimming and J lost 7 bases, with 11 bases between them. The CDR3 spans 13 residues. From germline, CDR1 is SEHNR and CDR2 FQNEAQ (reference sequence).

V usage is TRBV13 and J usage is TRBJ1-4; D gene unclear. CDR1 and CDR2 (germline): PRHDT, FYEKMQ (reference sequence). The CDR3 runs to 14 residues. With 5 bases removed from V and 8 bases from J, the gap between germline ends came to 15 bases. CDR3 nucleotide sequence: TGTGCCAGCAGCCAAGCGCAGGAGGCGGAAAAACTGTTTTTT. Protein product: CASSQAQEAEKLFF. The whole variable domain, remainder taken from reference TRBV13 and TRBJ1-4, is AAGVIQSPRHLIKEKRETATLKCYPIPRHDTVYWYQQGPGQDPQFLISFYEKMQSDKGSIPDRFSAQQFSDYHSELNMSSLELGDSALYFCASSQAQEAEKLFFGSGTQLSVL.

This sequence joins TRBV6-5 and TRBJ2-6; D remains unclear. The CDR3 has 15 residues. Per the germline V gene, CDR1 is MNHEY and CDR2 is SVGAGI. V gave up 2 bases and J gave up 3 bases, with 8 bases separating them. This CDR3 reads CASSYESGGANVLTF. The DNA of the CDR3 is TGTGCCAGCAGTTACGAATCGGGTGGGGCCAACGTCCTGACTTTC.

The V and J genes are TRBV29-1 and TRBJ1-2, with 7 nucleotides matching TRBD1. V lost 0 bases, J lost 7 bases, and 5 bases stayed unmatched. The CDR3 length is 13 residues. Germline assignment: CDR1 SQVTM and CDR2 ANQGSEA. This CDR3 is CSVEEEGASGYTF. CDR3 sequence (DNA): TGCAGCGTTGAAGAAGAGGGGGCGTCTGGCTACACCTTC.

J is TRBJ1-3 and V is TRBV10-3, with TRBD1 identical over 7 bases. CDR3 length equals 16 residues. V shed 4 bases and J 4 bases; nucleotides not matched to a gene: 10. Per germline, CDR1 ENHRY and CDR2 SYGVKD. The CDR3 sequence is CAISGTLTGNGNTIYF. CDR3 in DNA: TGTGCCATCAGTGGGACCTTGACAGGGAACGGAAACACCATATATTTT.

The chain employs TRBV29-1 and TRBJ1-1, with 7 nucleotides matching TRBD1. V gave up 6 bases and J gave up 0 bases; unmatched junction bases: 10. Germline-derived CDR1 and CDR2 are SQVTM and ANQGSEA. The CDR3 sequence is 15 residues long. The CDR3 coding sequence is TGCAGCGTCGCCGAACAGGGGACGATGAACACTGAAGCTTTCTTT. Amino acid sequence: CSVAEQGTMNTEAFF.

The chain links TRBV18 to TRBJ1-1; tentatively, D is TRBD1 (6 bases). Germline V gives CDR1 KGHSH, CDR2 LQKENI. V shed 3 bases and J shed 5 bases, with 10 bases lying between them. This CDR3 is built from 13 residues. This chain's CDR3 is CASSPSGQTEAFF. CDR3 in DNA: TGTGCCAGCTCACCTTCCGGACAGACTGAAGCTTTCTTT.

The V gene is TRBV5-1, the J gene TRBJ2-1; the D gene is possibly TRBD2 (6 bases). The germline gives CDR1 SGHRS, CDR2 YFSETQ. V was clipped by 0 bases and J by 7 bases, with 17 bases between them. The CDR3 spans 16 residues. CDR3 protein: CASSLGTGATGNEQFF. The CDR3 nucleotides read TGCGCCAGCAGCTTGGGTACGGGAGCGACGGGGAATGAGCAGTTCTTC.

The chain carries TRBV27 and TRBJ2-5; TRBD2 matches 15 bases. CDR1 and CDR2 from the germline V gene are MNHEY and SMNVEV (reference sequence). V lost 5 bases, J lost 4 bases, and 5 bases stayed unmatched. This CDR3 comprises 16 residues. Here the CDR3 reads CASSLGLAGGGETQYF. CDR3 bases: TGTGCCAGCAGTCTGGGACTAGCGGGGGGAGGAGAGACCCAGTACTTC.

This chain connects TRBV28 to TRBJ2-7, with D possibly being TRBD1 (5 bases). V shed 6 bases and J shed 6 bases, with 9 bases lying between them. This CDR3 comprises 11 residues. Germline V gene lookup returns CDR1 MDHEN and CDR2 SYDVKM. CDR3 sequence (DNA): TGTGCCAGCAGAGGGGAATCCGAGCAGTACTTC. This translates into CASRGESEQYF.

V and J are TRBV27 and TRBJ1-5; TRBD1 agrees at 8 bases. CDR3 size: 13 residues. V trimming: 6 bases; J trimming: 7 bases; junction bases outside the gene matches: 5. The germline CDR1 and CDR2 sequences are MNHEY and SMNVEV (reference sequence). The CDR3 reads CASSDRGVQPQHF. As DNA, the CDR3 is TGTGCCAGCAGCGACAGGGGAGTCCAGCCCCAGCATTTT.